Following are 27 T cell receptor beta chains from one sample sequenced in a study of Graves' ophthalmopathy and Graves' hyperthyroidism. Amplification of TCR beta CDR3 regions used RNA transcripts. First-round RT-PCR with HTBI primers preceded a second-round multiplex PCR. TCRdb processed the multiplex PCR reads anew with MiXCR; each CDR3 protein has one entry. The table lists about 1.2 million distinct CDR3 sequences, roughly 35% of them singletons, with around 10% in the top ten. The sequencing sample was made of peripheral blood or thyroid tissue (not recorded which). The receptors were gathered from an adult man with Graves' hyperthyroidism.

The rearrangement uses TRBV10-3 and TRBJ2-7; unclear D gene. Germline-derived CDR1 and CDR2 are ENHRY and SYGVKD. Trimming cost V 11 bases and J 1 base, with 15 bases left between them. This CDR3 comprises 13 residues. CDR3 amino acids: CAGSAGSSYEQYF. In DNA, the CDR3 is TGTGCCGGCAGTGCCGGCAGTTCCTACGAGCAGTACTTC.

To note about this clonotype: Without the conserved terminal phenylalanine or tryptophan, this CDR3 likely stems from a read error. The DNA is left out, because the CDR3 cannot be placed on it with certainty; the CDR3 is given as TCRdb lists it. The rearrangement uses TRBV29-1 and TRBJ1-3; TRBD1, the table's D call, lacks a check against the DNA. The CDR3 adds up to 8 amino acids, both ends counted. Germline lookup yields CDR1 SQVTM and CDR2 ANQGSEA. CDR3 loop: CSVDRQDT.

The table lists this clonotype with many counts. This sequence joins TRBV20-1 and TRBJ1-2; no clear D gene. V was shortened by 2 bases and J by 13 bases, with 11 bases between the two germline ends. Germline V gene sequence: CDR1 DFQATT, CDR2 SNEGSKA (reference sequence). The CDR3 loop spans 10 amino acids. The CDR3 sequence is CSARRTVITF. The CDR3 bases are TGCAGTGCTAGACGGACCGTTATCACCTTC.

This clonotype was picked up many times. The V gene is TRBV14, the J gene TRBJ1-1; D not certain. Germline V gives CDR1 SGHDN, CDR2 FVKESK. The CDR3 covers 11 residues. Deletions cut 3 bases from V and 6 bases from J, with 5 bases between. CDR3 amino acids: CASSQGSEAFF. Here the CDR3 DNA reads TGTGCCAGCAGCCAGGGTTCTGAAGCTTTCTTT.

J is TRBJ1-6 and V is TRBV10-2; weak D call: TRBD1 (6 bases). CDR3 length equals 15 residues. The germline gives CDR1 WSHSY, CDR2 SAAADI. V lost 2 bases and J 6 bases, leaving 11 bases between the germline ends. The CDR3 nucleotides are TGCGCCAGCAGTGAGCCGGACAGTCTTAATTCACCCCTCCACTTT. It specifies CASSEPDSLNSPLHF.

This chain joins TRBV5-1 and TRBJ1-4, with TRBD1 identical over 9 bases. Germline lookup yields CDR1 SGHRS and CDR2 YFSETQ. V trimming: 4 bases; J trimming: 7 bases; junction bases outside the gene matches: 14. This CDR3 contains 17 residues. The CDR3 bases are TGCGCCAGCAGCCATTCGCCCCGGGACAGGGTTTTTGAAAAACTGTTTTTT. Amino acids: CASSHSPRDRVFEKLFF.

The V gene is TRBV7-2, the J gene TRBJ2-3; D is uncertain. The germline gives CDR1 SGHTA, CDR2 FQGNSA. The ends were cut back, 7 bases at V and 6 bases at J, with 11 bases in the middle. The CDR3 has 12 amino acids. The CDR3 region is CASTPRSDTQYF. The CDR3 DNA follows: TGTGCCAGCACCCCTCGATCCGATACGCAGTATTTT.

This clonotype was recorded at least ten times. The gene calls are TRBV12-3 or TRBV12-4 and TRBJ1-2; D call uncertain. Trimming removed 6 bases from V and 8 bases from J, with 13 bases in between. The CDR3 sequence is 12 residues long. This chain's CDR3 is CASRYRAVGYTF. For the CDR3, the DNA is TGTGCCAGCAGGTATCGCGCTGTGGGCTACACCTTC.

This clonotype occurred many times. CDR3 nucleotides: TGTGCCAGCAGCCTCTCGCTAGCGGGGCGCCAAGAGACCCAGTACTTC. Amino acids: CASSLSLAGRQETQYF. V is TRBV7-9 and J is TRBJ2-5, with 9 positions matching TRBD2. Germline-derived CDR1 and CDR2 are SEHNR and FQNEAQ (reference sequence). The trim removed 5 bases at V and 1 base at J, leaving 8 bases unmatched. This CDR3 contains 16 residues.

Only a few counts were recorded for this clonotype. The V and J genes are TRBV3-1 and TRBJ1-1, with D uncertain. Germline assignment: CDR1 LGHDT and CDR2 YNNKEL (reference sequence). The CDR3 contains 13 residues. Trimming removed 3 bases at V and 5 bases at J, with 10 bases between. The CDR3 loop reads CASSQSIRTEAFF. The CDR3, as DNA: TGTGCCAGCAGCCAGTCGATTAGGACTGAAGCTTTCTTT.

In this sample, this clonotype turned up many times. The chain employs TRBV20-1 and TRBJ1-1; possible D gene TRBD1, 5 bases. V was shortened by 5 bases and J by 10 bases, with 17 bases between the two germline ends. The CDR3 has 12 amino acids. Per the germline V gene, CDR1 is DFQATT and CDR2 is SNEGSKA (reference sequence). Written as DNA, the CDR3 is TGCAGTGCTTTGGGGCAGAGCGAGGGAGCTTTCTTT. Its translation: CSALGQSEGAFF.

This clonotype was counted at least ten times. J is TRBJ2-5 and V is TRBV7-8; possible D gene TRBD1, 6 bases. V shed 1 base and J shed 1 base, with 13 bases lying between them. CDR3 length: 16 residues. Germline V gives CDR1 SGHVS, CDR2 FQNEAQ. The CDR3 DNA reads as TGTGCCAGCAGCTTAGTAGGGTCAGGGGCCCAAGAGACCCAGTACTTC. This codes for CASSLVGSGAQETQYF.

The J gene is TRBJ2-2, the V gene TRBV5-4; maybe TRBD2 (6 bases). Trimming took off 0 bases at V and 5 bases at J, with 11 bases between the two ends. Germline CDR1 and CDR2: SGHNT and YYREEE (reference sequence). The CDR3 is 15 amino acids. CDR3 nucleotide sequence: TGTGCCAGCAGCTTGGATCCTAGCGCAACCGGGGAGCTGTTTTTT. Encoded protein: CASSLDPSATGELFF.

With regard to this clonotype: One end of the junction does not line up with germline, which may come from a read error. The chain recombines TRBV2 with TRBJ2-5; tentatively, D is TRBD1 or TRBD2 (5 bases each). The CDR3 runs to 11 residues. The germline V gene encodes CDR1 SNHLY and CDR2 FYNNEI. CDR3 in DNA: TGTGCCAGCAGTGAATTGGGGGAGCCCAACTTC. Its protein product is CASSELGEPNF. The full variable domain, rest sourced from reference TRBV2 and TRBJ2-5, is EPEVTQTPSHQVTQMGQEVILRCVPISNHLYFYWYRQILGQKVEFLVSFYNNEISEKSEIFDDQFSVERPDGSNFTLKIRSTKLEDSAMYFCASSELGEPNFGPGTRLLVL.

This clonotype was recorded at least ten times. The chain combines TRBV4-1 with TRBJ2-5; D ambiguous. Germline CDR1 is MGHRA and CDR2 is YSYEKL. This CDR3 comprises 12 residues. V was shortened by 1 base and J by 3 bases, with 3 bases between the two germline ends. In nucleotides, the CDR3 is TGCGCCAGCAGCCAAGGGGAAGAGACCCAGTACTTC. This gives the protein CASSQGEETQYF.

V gene TRBV7-9 combines with J gene TRBJ1-2; 9 nucleotides line up with TRBD1. This CDR3 region has 15 residues. Trimming at V came to 6 bases and at J to 1 base, leaving 6 bases not matched to a gene. Looked up from germline, CDR1 is SEHNR and CDR2 is FQNEAQ (reference sequence). The CDR3 sequence is CASRDRDRVNYGYTF. The DNA of the CDR3 is TGTGCCAGCAGGGACCGGGACAGGGTTAACTATGGCTACACCTTC.

The rearrangement joins TRBV29-1 to TRBJ2-7; D is perhaps TRBD2 (6 bases). Germline CDR1 SQVTM, CDR2 ANQGSEA. Trimming removed 8 bases from V and 5 bases from J, with 16 bases in between. The CDR3 length is 12 residues. CDR3 loop: CSWGTEGHEQYF. DNA of the CDR3: TGCAGCTGGGGGACGGAGGGTCACGAGCAGTACTTC.

Many counts were recorded for this clonotype. The chain uses TRBV7-8 and TRBJ2-5, with TRBD1 identical over 7 bases. The CDR3 has 15 residues. V trimming: 5 bases; J trimming: 2 bases; junction bases outside the gene matches: 8. Germline V gives CDR1 SGHVS, CDR2 FQNEAQ. CDR3 amino acids: CASSRPGTEQETQYF. The DNA for the CDR3 is TGTGCCAGCAGCCGCCCCGGGACAGAGCAAGAGACCCAGTACTTC.

The rearrangement links TRBV6-2 or TRBV6-3 to TRBJ2-2; D ambiguous. The germline V and J ends were trimmed by 0 bases and 6 bases, with 5 bases remaining between them. The CDR3 runs to 13 residues. Germline CDR1 MNHEY, CDR2 SVGEGT. The CDR3 loop is CASSYSRPGELFF. CDR3 in DNA: TGTGCCAGCAGTTACTCGCGGCCCGGGGAGCTGTTTTTT.

At least ten counts were recorded for this clonotype. The chain uses TRBV20-1 and TRBJ2-7, with 7 positions matching TRBD2. Germline values: CDR1 DFQATT, CDR2 SNEGSKA (reference sequence). CDR3 length: 14 amino acids. The trim removed 5 bases at V and 6 bases at J, leaving 13 bases unmatched. CDR3 bases: TGCAGTGCTGGTGGCGGGAGTGGAAGTCGCGAGCAGTACTTC. Its translation is CSAGGGSGSREQYF.

In its sample, this clonotype was seen a few times. One junction end does not reproduce the germline sequence, and a read error may be involved. The J gene is TRBJ1-5, the V gene TRBV10-2, with unresolved D. The CDR3 runs 11 residues. The germline V gene has CDR1 WSHSY and CDR2 SAAADI. CDR3 nucleotide sequence: TGTGCCAGCAGTCGCCCCGGGGCCCAGCATTTT. Protein sequence: CASSRPGAQHF.

This clonotype occurred once. CDR3 DNA sequence: TGTGCCAGCACCCTACTAGCTGGGGCCAACGTCCTGACTTTC. Translation: CASTLLAGANVLTF. V gene TRBV7-9 combines with J gene TRBJ2-6, with D tentatively TRBD2 (5 bases). V was clipped by 7 bases and J by 2 bases, with 9 bases between them. The CDR3 is made up of 14 amino acids. The germline gives CDR1 SEHNR, CDR2 FQNEAQ (reference sequence).

This clonotype appeared a few times. The CDR3 region is CAWSQGRRNTEAFF. Here the CDR3 DNA reads TGTGCCTGGAGCCAGGGACGTCGGAACACTGAAGCTTTCTTT. The J gene is TRBJ1-1, the V gene TRBV30, with D perhaps TRBD1 (5 bases). Germline assignment: CDR1 GTSNPN and CDR2 SVGIG (reference sequence). V was clipped by 3 bases and J by 1 base, with 12 bases between them. The CDR3 runs to 14 residues.

This clonotype was picked up many times. This chain's CDR3 is CASSLAVAGTQYF. DNA of the CDR3: TGTGCCAGCAGCTTAGCCGTGGCCGGCACCCAGTACTTC. The chain combines TRBV11-2 with TRBJ2-5; D unresolved. The germline V gene has CDR1 SGHAT and CDR2 FQNNGV. The CDR3 spans 13 residues. V was cut by 1 base and J by 8 bases, with 11 bases left in between.

CDR3 sequence: CSARGTSWRGTQYF. The CDR3 DNA sequence: TGCAGTGCTCGTGGGACTAGCTGGCGGGGAACCCAGTACTTC. This chain links TRBV20-1 with TRBJ2-5, with 9 bases matching TRBD2. From germline, CDR1 is DFQATT and CDR2 SNEGSKA (reference sequence). J gave up 8 bases and V 5 bases, and 12 bases lay outside the gene matches. The CDR3 sequence is 14 residues long.

The chain combines TRBV4-1 with TRBJ1-1; possible D gene TRBD1, 5 bases. The CDR3 contains 16 residues. CDR1 and CDR2 from the germline V gene are MGHRA and YSYEKL. Trimming stripped 3 bases from V and 5 bases from J, with 19 bases between. CDR3 residues: CASSQAAGGGTTEAFF. Here the CDR3 DNA reads TGCGCCAGCAGCCAGGCGGCCGGGGGGGGGACGACTGAAGCTTTCTTT.

The sample holds many counts of this clonotype. The rearrangement links TRBV20-1 to TRBJ2-5; maybe TRBD2 (6 bases). The length of the CDR3 is 14 residues. V was pared by 5 bases and J by 2 bases, with 15 bases between. Germline V gene sequence: CDR1 DFQATT, CDR2 SNEGSKA (reference sequence). The CDR3 loop is CSARVAGLQETQYF. Here the CDR3 DNA reads TGCAGTGCTCGCGTCGCGGGGCTACAAGAGACCCAGTACTTC.